This record looks at one T cell receptor beta chain sequence and its context. The antigen is unknown. This sample's time point: week 11, during vaccination. Vaccine doses each comprised 300 ug of mutant IDH1 20-mer peptide, with topical imiquimod. The donor cohort comprised cases of new WHO grade 3 or 4 IDH1-mutant, ATRX-lost astrocytoma. This sample is part of a study of a mutant IDH1 vaccine in newly diagnosed glioma. Study summary: Those enrolled had earlier been treated with radiotherapy, temozolomide, or both, mostly both. Study-wide results and limits: It seemed that pseudoprogression was not linked to changes in the top peripheral T cell clonotypes.

Sequenced by immunoSEQ multiplex PCR; TCRdb stores in-frame clones only, minus some. The profile shows under 65,000 clones, 80% of them singletons. CDR3 size: 15 residues. Per germline, CDR1 SGHRS and CDR2 YFSETQ. V shed 0 bases and J 5 bases; nucleotides not matched to a gene: 4. The receptor comes from a man aged 45 to 65 with glioma. This specimen consisted of PBMCs, obtained from a glioma patient whose treatment included an IDH1 peptide vaccine. This chain joins TRBV5-1 and TRBJ2-2; 7 nucleotides align to TRBD2. DNA for the CDR3: TGCGCCAGCAGCTTGGCCACGGGGGGAACCGGGGAGCTGTTTTTT. This sequence encodes CASSLATGGTGELFF.